This T cell receptor (beta chain) is from a study of esophageal squamous cell carcinoma under preoperative chemotherapy (dated 2018 in TCRdb). Regarding the complete study: Both tumor-infiltrating lymphocytes and peripheral blood T cells had their TCR repertoires profiled in the study. The study examined the effect of paclitaxel-nedaplatin chemotherapy on T-cell receptor repertoires in patients with esophageal squamous cell carcinoma. The cohort comprised roughly five patients with primary esophageal squamous cell carcinoma. Repertoires were compared between samples taken before and after paclitaxel-nedaplatin therapy. Study-level results and caveats: Tumor-infiltrating lymphocytes after treatment appeared to come partly from peripheral T cells migrating into the tumor, rather than solely from local clonal changes. Paclitaxel-nedaplatin therapy induced immediate and substantial clonotype frequency changes, with contraction more likely among abundant clones than amplification. Only a few patients with esophageal squamous cell carcinoma were analyzed, making for a small cohort. After chemotherapy, peripheral T cells showed a significant rise in TCR diversity, whereas tumor-infiltrating lymphocytes did not.

Library preparation used PCR. These reads were obtained on a HiSeq X Ten. High-throughput sequencing was used to characterize the TCR repertoires. TCRdb reprocessing: public reads trimmed at Q25 with fastp, clones called with MiXCR, in-frame beta chains kept. Identical CDR3 protein sequences are pooled into one entry, listed with their most common genes and DNA. For this sample there are around 30,000 distinct CDR3 sequences; around half appear just once. The top ten clonotypes cover roughly 23% of the sample. Remarks on this clonotype: Its cognate antigen has yet to be identified. Per-nucleotide qualities are absent, and no much larger clonotype sits a single base away.

The sample's time point label is to be understood as: after preoperative PTX-NDP chemotherapy. Paclitaxel-nedaplatin was administered to patients as preoperative chemotherapy before surgery. This material was collected from a patient given preoperative chemotherapy. This sequence was found in a human donor with esophageal squamous cell carcinoma. The donor label of this sample is uncertain.

The CDR3 amino acid sequence is: CASSEGWGFGTDTQYF. The DNA reads as follows: TGTGCCAGCAGTGAAGGTTGGGGATTCGGCACAGATACGCAGTATTTT. Recombination linked TRBV6-1 to TRBJ2-3; the D gene remains uncertain. Sequences MNHNS (CDR1) and SASEGT (CDR2) are obtained from the germline V gene. Inclusive of the bounding cysteine and phenylalanine, the CDR3 is 16 residues long. Just the 48-base CDR3 DNA is kept, in frame starting at base 1. The trim is 1 base for V and 1 base for J, with a gap of 12 bases between the germline ends.